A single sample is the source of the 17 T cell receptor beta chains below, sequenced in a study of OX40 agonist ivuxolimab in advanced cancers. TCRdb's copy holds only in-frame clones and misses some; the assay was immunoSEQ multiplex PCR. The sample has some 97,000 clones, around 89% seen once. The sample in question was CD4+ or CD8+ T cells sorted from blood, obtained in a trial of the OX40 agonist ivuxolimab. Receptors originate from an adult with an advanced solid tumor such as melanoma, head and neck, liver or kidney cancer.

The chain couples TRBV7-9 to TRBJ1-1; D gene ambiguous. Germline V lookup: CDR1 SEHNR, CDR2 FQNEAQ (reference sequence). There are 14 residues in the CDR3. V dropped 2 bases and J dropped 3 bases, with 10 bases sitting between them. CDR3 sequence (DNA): TGTGCCAGCAGCTTAATTATCGGTGACACTGAAGCTTTCTTT. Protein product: CASSLIIGDTEAFF.

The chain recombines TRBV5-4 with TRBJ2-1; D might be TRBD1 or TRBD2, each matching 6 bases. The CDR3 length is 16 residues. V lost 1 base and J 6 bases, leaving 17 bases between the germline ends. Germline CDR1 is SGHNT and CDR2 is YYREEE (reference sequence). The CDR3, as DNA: TGTGCCAGCAGCTTGCCCCCCCGGGGGCCCGGCAATGAGCAGTTCTTC. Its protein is CASSLPPRGPGNEQFF.

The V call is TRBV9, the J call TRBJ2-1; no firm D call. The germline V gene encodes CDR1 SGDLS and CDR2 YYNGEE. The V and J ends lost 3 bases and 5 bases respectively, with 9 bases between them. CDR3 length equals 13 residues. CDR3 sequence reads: CASSGVWDNEQFF. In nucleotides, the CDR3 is TGTGCCAGCAGCGGAGTGTGGGACAATGAGCAGTTCTTC. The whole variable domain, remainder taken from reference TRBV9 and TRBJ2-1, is DSGVTQTPKHLITATGQRVTLRCSPRSGDLSVYWYQQSLDQGLQFLIQYYNGEERAKGNILERFSAQQFPDLHSELNLSSLELGDSALYFCASSGVWDNEQFFGPGTRLTVL.

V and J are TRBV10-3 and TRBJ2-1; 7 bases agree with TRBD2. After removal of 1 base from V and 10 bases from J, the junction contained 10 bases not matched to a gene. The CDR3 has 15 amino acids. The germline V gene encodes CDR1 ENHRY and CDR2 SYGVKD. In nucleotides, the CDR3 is TGTGCCATCAGTGAGTTGGCTAGCGGACCTCAGGAGCAGTTCTTC. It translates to CAISELASGPQEQFF.

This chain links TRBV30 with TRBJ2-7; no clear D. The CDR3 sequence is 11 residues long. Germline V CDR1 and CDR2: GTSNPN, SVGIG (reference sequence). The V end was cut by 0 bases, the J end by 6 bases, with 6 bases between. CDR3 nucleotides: TGTGCCTGGAGTGTACGGGCCGAGCAGTACTTC. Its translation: CAWSVRAEQYF.

The CDR3 DNA sequence: TGTGCCAGCAGCTCCACCTACGACAGCCGGGAGCAGTTCTTC. This sequence encodes CASSSTYDSREQFF. The chain joins TRBV7-6 to TRBJ2-1; D may be TRBD1 (5 bases). V was trimmed by 4 bases and J by 10 bases, leaving 17 bases between them. The CDR3 spans 14 residues. Germline-derived CDR1 and CDR2 are SGHVS and FNYEAQ.

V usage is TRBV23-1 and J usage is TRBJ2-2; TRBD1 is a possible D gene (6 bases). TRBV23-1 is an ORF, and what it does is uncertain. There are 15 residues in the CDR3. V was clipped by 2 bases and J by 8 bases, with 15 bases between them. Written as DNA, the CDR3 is TGCGCCAGCAGTCAACCCCGGGACAAGAAGGGGGAGCTGTTTTTT. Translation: CASSQPRDKKGELFF.

This chain's CDR3 is CAWSGDLGTPYEQYF. Here the CDR3 DNA reads TGTGCCTGGAGTGGAGATCTAGGGACCCCCTACGAGCAGTACTTC. The chain has TRBV30 and TRBJ2-7; D may match TRBD1 or TRBD2 (5 bases each). Trimming took off 1 base at V and 2 bases at J, with 15 bases between the two ends. CDR1 and CDR2 (germline): GTSNPN, SVGIG (reference sequence). CDR3 size: 15 residues.

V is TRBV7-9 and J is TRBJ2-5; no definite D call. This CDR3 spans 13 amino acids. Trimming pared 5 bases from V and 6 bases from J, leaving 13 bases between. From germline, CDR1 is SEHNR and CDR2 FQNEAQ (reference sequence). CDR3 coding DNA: TGTGCCAGCAGCCCTGGTGCTGGCCAGACCCAGTACTTC. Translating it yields CASSPGAGQTQYF.

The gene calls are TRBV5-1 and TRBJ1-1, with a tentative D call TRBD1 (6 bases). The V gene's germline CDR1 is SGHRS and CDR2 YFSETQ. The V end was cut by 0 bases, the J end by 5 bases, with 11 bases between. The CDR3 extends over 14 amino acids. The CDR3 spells CASSLAGAGTEAFF. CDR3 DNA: TGCGCCAGCAGCTTGGCGGGGGCCGGTACTGAAGCTTTCTTT.

The CDR3: CASRATRGEQYF. In DNA form, the CDR3 reads TGTGCCAGCAGAGCGACGCGCGGTGAGCAGTACTTC. The chain carries TRBV6-5 and TRBJ2-7; D is uncertain. Germline CDR1 is MNHEY and CDR2 is SVGAGI. The CDR3 is made up of 12 amino acids. V was cut by 6 bases and J by 7 bases, with 13 bases left in between.

As DNA, the CDR3 is TGTGCCAGCAGCTTCCCCCGGACAACTAATGAAAAACTGTTTTTT. It specifies CASSFPRTTNEKLFF. This chain uses TRBV21-1 with TRBJ1-4. TRBV21-1 is termed a pseudogene. There are 15 residues in the CDR3.

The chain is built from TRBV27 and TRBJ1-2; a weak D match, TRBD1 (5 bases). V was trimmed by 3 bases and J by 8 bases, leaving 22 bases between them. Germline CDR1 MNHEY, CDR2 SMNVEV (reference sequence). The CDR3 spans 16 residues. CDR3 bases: TGTGCCAGCAGTTTGAAGGGCCCGCAGGGTTGGGGGGGCTACACCTTC. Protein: CASSLKGPQGWGGYTF.

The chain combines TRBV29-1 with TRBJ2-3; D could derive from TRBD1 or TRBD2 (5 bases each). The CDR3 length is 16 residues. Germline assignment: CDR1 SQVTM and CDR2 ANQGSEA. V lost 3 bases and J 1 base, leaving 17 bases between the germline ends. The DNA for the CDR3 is TGCAGCGTTGATAAGCGGCAGGGAGTAGGCACAGATACGCAGTATTTT. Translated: CSVDKRQGVGTDTQYF.

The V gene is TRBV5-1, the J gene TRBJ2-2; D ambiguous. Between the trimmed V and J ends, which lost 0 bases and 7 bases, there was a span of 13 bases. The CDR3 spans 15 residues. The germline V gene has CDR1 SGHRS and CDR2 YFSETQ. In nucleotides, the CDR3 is TGCGCCAGCAGCTTGGAGGGATGGATGGGCGGGGAGCTGTTTTTT. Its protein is CASSLEGWMGGELFF. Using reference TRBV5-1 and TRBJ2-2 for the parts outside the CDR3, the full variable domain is KAGVTQTPRYLIKTRGQQVTLSCSPISGHRSVSWYQQTPGQGLQFLFEYFSETQRNKGNFPGRFSGRQFSNSRSEMNVSTLELGDSALYLCASSLEGWMGGELFFGEGSRLTVL.

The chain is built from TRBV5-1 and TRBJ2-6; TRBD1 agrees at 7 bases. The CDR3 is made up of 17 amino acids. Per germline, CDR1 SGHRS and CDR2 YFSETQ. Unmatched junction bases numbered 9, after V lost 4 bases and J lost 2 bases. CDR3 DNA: TGCGCCAGCAGCCCTACACAGGGGATGGCTGGGGCCAACGTCCTGACTTTC. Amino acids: CASSPTQGMAGANVLTF.

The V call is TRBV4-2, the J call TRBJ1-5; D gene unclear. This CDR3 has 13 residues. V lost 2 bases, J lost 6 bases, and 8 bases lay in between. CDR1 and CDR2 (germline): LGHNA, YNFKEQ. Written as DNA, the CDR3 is TGTGCCAGCAGCCAATCGGTCTCTCAGCCCCAGCATTTT. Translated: CASSQSVSQPQHF.